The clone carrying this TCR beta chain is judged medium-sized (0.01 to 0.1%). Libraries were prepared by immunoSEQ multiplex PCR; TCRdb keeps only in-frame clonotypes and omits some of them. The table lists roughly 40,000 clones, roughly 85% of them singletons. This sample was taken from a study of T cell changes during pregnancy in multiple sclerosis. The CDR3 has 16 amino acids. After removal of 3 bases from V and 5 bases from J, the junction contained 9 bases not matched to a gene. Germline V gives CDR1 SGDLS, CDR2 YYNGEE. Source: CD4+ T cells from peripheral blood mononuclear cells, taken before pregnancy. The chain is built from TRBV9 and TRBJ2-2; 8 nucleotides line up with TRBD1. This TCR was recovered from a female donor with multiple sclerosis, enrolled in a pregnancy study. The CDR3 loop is CASSEKTGVRTGELFF. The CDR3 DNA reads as TGTGCCAGCAGCGAAAAGACAGGGGTTAGAACCGGGGAGCTGTTTTTT. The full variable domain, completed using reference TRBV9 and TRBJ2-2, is DSGVTQTPKHLITATGQRVTLRCSPRSGDLSVYWYQQSLDQGLQFLIQYYNGEERAKGNILERFSAQQFPDLHSELNLSSLELGDSALYFCASSEKTGVRTGELFFGEGSRLTVL.